This TCR beta chain came from a study of shared clonotypes between healthy human individuals. On the study more broadly: For every donor, three CD4 naive, three CD4 memory, two CD8 naive and one CD8 memory plates were used. Study-wide results and caveats: Relative to memory subsets, naive subsets generally showed larger estimated richness.

The input for sorted-subset replicate PCRs was approximately 200 ng DNA, 25,000 to 30,000 T cell genomes. TCRdb's copy holds only in-frame clones and misses some; the assay was immunoSEQ multiplex PCR. The profile shows some 2.4 million clones, 93% of them singletons. Concerning this clone itself: Antigen: not known.

Germline lookup yields CDR1 SEHNR and CDR2 FQNEAQ (reference sequence). V was shortened by 1 base and J by 3 bases, with 13 bases between the two germline ends. The CDR3 sequence is 15 residues long. Sequences were obtained from naive CD4+ T cells from PBMCs. Subset of the sample: CD45RA+ positively selected. The gene calls are TRBV7-9 and TRBJ2-7; the D is unclear. This clonotype originated in a young man in good health. Some clones in this sample may be carry-over from other donors' samples. CDR3: CASSLVAKTLYEQYF. The CDR3 DNA reads as TGTGCCAGCAGCTTAGTGGCGAAGACCCTCTACGAGCAGTACTTC. Based on the CDR3 plus reference TRBV7-9 and TRBJ2-7, the full variable domain is DTGVSQNPRHKITKRGQNVTFRCDPISEHNRLYWYRQTLGQGPEFLTYFQNEAQLEKSRLLSDRFSAERPKGSFSTLEIQRTEQGDSAMYLCASSLVAKTLYEQYFGPGTRLTVT.